This T cell receptor (beta chain) is drawn from a study of blood T cell repertoires in COVID-19. Study background: The United States, Italy and Spain provided the acute and convalescent COVID-19 samples. Nucleic acid was either cDNA or gDNA, and it came from T cells, B-cell-depleted T cells, or PBMCs.

Sequencing was performed with immunoSEQ multiplex PCR; in TCRdb, only in-frame clones are kept and a portion is missing. The sample has roughly 180,000 clones; about four fifths are singletons. The CDR3 totals 15 residues. The V and J ends lost 6 bases and 7 bases respectively, with 21 bases between them. Germline CDR1 LGHDT, CDR2 YNNKEL (reference sequence). This clonotype was sampled from a woman between 35 and 50 years old with COVID-19, enrolled during active disease. Sequenced: peripheral blood. The rearrangement links TRBV3-1 (or the pseudogene TRBV3-2) to TRBJ1-2; D perhaps matches TRBD1 (6 bases). The CDR3 DNA reads as TGTGCCAGCAGAGTGGCTGACAGGCCCTATGTTGGCTACACCTTC. Translated: CASRVADRPYVGYTF.